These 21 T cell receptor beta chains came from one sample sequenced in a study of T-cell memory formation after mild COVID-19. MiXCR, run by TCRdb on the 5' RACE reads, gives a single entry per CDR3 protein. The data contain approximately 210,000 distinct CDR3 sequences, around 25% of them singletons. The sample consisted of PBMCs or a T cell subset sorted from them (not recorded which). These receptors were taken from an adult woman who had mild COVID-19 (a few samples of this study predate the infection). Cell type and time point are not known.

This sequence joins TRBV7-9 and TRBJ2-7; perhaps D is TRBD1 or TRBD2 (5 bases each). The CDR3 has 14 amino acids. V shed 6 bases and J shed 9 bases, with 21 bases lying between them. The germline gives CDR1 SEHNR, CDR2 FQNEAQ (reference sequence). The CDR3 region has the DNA TGTGCCAGCAGATCCCGGGGCGAAACAGTTGGGCAGTACTTC. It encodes CASRSRGETVGQYF.

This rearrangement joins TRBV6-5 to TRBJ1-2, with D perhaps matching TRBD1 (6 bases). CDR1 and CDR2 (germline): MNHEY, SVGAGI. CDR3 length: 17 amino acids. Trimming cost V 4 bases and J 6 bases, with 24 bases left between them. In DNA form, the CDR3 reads TGTGCCAGCAGTTCCCGATCTCAGGGGTCGGTGGGTAATGGCTACACCTTC. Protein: CASSSRSQGSVGNGYTF.

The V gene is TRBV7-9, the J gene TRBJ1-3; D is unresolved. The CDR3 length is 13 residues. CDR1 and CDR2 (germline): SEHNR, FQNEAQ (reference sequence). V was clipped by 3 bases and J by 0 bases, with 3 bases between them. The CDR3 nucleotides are TGTGCCAGCAGCTTGGTCTCTGGAAACACCATATATTTT. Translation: CASSLVSGNTIYF.

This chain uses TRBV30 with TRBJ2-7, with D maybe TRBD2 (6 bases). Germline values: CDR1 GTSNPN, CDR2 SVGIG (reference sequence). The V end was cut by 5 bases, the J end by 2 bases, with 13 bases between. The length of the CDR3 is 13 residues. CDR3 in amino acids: CAWRDSGPYEQYF. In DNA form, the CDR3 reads TGTGCCTGGCGGGACTCGGGGCCCTACGAGCAGTACTTC.

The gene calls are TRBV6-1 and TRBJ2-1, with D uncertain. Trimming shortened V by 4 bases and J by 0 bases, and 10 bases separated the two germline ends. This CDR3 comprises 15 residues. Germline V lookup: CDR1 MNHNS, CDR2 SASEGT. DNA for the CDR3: TGTGCCAGCAGTGCTCAGGTAGTCTCCTACAATGAGCAGTTCTTC. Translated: CASSAQVVSYNEQFF.

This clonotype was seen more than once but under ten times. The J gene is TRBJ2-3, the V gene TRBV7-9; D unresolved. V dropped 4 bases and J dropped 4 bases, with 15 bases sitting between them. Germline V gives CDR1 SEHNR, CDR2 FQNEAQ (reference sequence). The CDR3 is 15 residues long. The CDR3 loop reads CASSSRAASADTQYF. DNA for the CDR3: TGTGCCAGCAGCTCACGGGCCGCCTCGGCAGATACGCAGTATTTT.

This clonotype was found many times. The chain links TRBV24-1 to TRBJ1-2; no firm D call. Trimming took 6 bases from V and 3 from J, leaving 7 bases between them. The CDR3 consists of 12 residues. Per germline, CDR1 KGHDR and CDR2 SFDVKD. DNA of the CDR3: TGTGCCACCAGTAGCCAGGACTATGGCTACACCTTC. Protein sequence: CATSSQDYGYTF.

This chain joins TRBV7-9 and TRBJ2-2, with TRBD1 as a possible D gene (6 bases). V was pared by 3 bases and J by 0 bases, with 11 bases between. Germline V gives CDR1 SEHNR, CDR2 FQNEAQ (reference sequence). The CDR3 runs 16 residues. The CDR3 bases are TGTGCCAGCAGCTTCGTGGACAGAGCGAACACCGGGGAGCTGTTTTTT. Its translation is CASSFVDRANTGELFF.

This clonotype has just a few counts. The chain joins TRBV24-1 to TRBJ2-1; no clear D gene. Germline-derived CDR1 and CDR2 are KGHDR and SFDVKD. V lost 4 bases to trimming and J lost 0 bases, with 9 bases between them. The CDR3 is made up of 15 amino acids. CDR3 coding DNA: TGTGCCACCAGTGACCGGGCGAGCTCCTACAATGAGCAGTTCTTC. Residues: CATSDRASSYNEQFF.

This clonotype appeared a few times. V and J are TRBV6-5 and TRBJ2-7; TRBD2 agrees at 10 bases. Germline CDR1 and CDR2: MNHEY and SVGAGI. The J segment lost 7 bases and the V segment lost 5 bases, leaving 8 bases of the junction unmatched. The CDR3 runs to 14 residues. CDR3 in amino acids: CASSPIAGGEEQYF. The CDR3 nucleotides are TGTGCCAGCAGTCCTATAGCGGGGGGAGAGGAGCAGTACTTC.

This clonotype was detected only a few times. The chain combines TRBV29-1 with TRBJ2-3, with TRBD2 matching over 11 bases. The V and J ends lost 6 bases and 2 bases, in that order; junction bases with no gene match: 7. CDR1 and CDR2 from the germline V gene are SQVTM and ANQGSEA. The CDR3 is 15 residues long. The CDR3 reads CSVELAGVPTDTQYF. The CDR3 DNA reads TGCAGCGTAGAACTAGCGGGGGTCCCCACAGATACGCAGTATTTT.

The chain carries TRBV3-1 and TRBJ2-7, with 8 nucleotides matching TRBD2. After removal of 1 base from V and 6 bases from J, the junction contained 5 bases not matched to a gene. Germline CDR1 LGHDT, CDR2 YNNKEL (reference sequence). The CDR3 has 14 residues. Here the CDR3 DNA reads TGTGCCAGCAGCCAAGGCGGGACTAGTGGCGAGCAGTACTTC. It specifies CASSQGGTSGEQYF.

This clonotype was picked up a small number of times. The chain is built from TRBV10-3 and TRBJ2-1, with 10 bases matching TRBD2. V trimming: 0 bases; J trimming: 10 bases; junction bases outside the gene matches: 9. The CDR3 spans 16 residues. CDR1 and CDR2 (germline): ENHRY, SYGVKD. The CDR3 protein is CAISESGLAAFGEQFF. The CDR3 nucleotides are TGTGCCATCAGTGAGTCCGGACTAGCGGCCTTTGGGGAGCAGTTCTTC.

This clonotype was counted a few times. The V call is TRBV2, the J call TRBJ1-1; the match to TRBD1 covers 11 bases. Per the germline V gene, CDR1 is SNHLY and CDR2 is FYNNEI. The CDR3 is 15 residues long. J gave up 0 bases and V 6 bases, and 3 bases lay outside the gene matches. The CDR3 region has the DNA TGTGCCAGCAGGAGGACAGGGGGCGTGAACACTGAAGCTTTCTTT. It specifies CASRRTGGVNTEAFF.

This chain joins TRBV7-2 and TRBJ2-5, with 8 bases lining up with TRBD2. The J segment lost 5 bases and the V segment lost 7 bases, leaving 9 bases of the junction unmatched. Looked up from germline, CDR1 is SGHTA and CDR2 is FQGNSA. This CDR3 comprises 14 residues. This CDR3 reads CASNLGGAGETQYF. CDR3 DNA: TGTGCCAGCAACCTCGGGGGGGCCGGTGAGACCCAGTACTTC.

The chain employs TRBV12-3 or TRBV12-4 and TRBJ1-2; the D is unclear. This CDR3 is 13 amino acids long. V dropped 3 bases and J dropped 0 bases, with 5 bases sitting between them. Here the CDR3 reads CASSLIPNYGYTF. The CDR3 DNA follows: TGTGCCAGCAGTTTGATACCTAACTATGGCTACACCTTC.

The CDR3 is CAWSVLAGQDEQYF. The CDR3 DNA reads as TGTGCCTGGAGTGTACTAGCGGGACAGGACGAGCAGTACTTC. This sequence joins TRBV30 and TRBJ2-7, with 10 bases identical to TRBD2. Germline V gene lookup returns CDR1 GTSNPN and CDR2 SVGIG (reference sequence). The CDR3 extends over 14 amino acids. The V gene end was trimmed by 0 bases and the J gene end by 5 bases; junction bases not matched to a gene: 4.

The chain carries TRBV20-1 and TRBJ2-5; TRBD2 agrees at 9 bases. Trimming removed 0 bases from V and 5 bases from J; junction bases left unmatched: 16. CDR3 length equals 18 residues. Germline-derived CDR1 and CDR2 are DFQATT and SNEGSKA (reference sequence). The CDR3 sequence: CSARDRSGRSEFGETQYF. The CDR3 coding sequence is TGCAGTGCTAGAGATCGGAGCGGGAGGTCTGAATTCGGGGAGACCCAGTACTTC.

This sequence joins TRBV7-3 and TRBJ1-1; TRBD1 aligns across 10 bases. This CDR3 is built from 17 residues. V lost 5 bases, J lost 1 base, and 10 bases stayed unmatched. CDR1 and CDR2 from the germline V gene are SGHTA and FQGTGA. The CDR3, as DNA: TGTGCCAGCAGCGATGACAGGGGGCAGTTACGGAACACTGAAGCTTTCTTT. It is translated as CASSDDRGQLRNTEAFF.

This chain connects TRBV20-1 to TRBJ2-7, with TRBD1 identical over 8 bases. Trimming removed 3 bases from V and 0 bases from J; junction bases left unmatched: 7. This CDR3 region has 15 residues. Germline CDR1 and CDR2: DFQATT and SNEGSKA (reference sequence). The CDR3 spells CSASRRDRFSYEQYF. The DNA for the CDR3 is TGCAGTGCTAGTCGCCGGGACAGGTTCTCCTACGAGCAGTACTTC.

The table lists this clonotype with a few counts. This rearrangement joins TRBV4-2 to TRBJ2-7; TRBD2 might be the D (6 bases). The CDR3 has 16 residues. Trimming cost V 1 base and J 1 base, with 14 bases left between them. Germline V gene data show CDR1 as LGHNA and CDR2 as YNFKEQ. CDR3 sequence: CASSQGRARSSYEQYF. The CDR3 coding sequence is TGTGCCAGCAGCCAAGGGAGGGCCCGCAGTTCCTACGAGCAGTACTTC.